This TCR beta chain came from a study of cytomegalovirus exposure and HLA in healthy donors. Findings of the study overall: Many donors shared some public TCRs, even though most TCR sequences were rare.

After removal of 3 bases from V and 4 bases from J, the junction contained 8 bases not matched to a gene. Per the germline V gene, CDR1 is MGHRA and CDR2 is YSYEKL. The CDR3 has 15 amino acids. This clone has a single count. The antigen is unknown. Repertoires were generated with immunoSEQ multiplex PCR, while TCRdb's copy carries only in-frame clones and drops some. The profile shows 45,000 to 65,000 clones, about nine tenths of them singletons. The chain is built from TRBV4-1 and TRBJ2-5; 7 nucleotides align to TRBD2. The source is a young man in good health and CMV-seronegative. Input material: PBMCs. The CDR3 sequence: CASSQVAGLLETQYF. Here the CDR3 DNA reads TGCGCCAGCAGCCAGGTAGCGGGCCTGCTAGAGACCCAGTACTTC.